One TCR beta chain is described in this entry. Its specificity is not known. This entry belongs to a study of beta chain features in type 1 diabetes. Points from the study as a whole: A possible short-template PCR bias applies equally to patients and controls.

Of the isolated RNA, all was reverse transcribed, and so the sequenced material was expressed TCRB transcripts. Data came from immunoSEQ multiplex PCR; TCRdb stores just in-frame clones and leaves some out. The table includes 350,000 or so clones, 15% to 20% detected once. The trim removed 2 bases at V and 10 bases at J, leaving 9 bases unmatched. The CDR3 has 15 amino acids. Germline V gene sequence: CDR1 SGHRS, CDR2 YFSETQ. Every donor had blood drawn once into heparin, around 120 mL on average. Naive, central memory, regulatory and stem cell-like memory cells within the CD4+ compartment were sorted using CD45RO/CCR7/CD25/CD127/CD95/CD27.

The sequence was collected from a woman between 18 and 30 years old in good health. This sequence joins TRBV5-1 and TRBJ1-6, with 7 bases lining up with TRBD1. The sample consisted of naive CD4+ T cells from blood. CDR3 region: CASSLRQGAGSPLHF. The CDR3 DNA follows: TGCGCCAGCAGCTTAAGACAGGGAGCTGGATCACCCCTCCACTTT.